This entry is about one T cell receptor (beta chain). Its antigen is unknown. The CDR3 holds 12 amino acids from the cysteine to the phenylalanine. Just the 36-base CDR3 DNA is kept, in frame starting at base 1. Based on the germline V gene, the CDR1 and CDR2 sequences are SGHTA and FQGNSA. The library was made by the immunoSEQ multiplex PCR assay. For the multiplex PCR, a mixture combining 60 forward primers for TCR Vbeta segments and 13 reverse primers for TCR Jbeta segments was used. A multiplex PCR assay on genomic DNA amplified the CDR3 region of rearranged TCR beta genes. Amplified TCR beta libraries were sequenced as 87-base-pair reads on the Illumina HiSeq System. The original pipeline was this. A later analysis tallied around 82 million unique TCR beta chains across the 600 to 700 repertoires, and around 12 million of those chains were shared by two or more donors. A nearest-neighbor algorithm error-corrected the raw reads and collapsed the reads into unique sequences, merging closely related sequences to remove PCR and sequencing errors. To assign V, D and J gene segments, CDR3 sequences were aligned to IMGT reference sequences. For a sequence to be retained, a match of at least six nucleotides to both a V gene segment and a J gene segment was required. A rearrangement was called productive if the CDR3 had no stop codons and remained in frame with V and J, and every other rearrangement was called non-productive. CDR3 was defined according to IMGT convention as the region running from the second conserved V-encoded cysteine to the conserved J-encoded phenylalanine. In an earlier analysis of 500 to 650 of the donors, sequences lacking an unambiguous match to a single V gene segment were excluded. An earlier analysis of around 600 of the donors classified V segments as functional when productive rearrangements were above 56.7% and as segregating when the standard deviation between donors was above 5%. A statistical classification framework was built to diagnose cytomegalovirus status from the catalog of TCR beta chain sequences. V and J gene assignment, in a later analysis, came from comparing TCR nucleotide sequences with IMGT/GENE-DB human TR gene sequences. In a later analysis, CDR3 sequences and most-parsimonious VDJ recombination scenarios were assigned using the TCRdist pipeline. In a later analysis, each TCR beta chain was defined by its CDR3 amino acid sequence together with its V-gene family, and reads lacking a unique V-gene family were excluded. To address suspected cross-contamination and a sequencing artifact, a later analysis removed approximately 600 highly shared, low-generation-probability nucleotide sequences. A later analysis calculated a clonal expansion index for each public chain from normalized within-repertoire ranks of inferred template counts. A later analysis computed generation probabilities with a VDJ recombination model fitted to out-of-frame rearrangements, and checked the results against IGoR. In a later analysis, hypergeometric tests were used to score TCR-TCR, TCR-HLA and TCR-CMV co-occurrence, with a repertoire-size bias correction applied to TCR pairs. To estimate false discovery rates, a later analysis permuted the HLA or CMV assignments 20 times. In a later analysis, co-occurring TCRs were grouped with DBSCAN, and TCRdist sequence similarity was added when clustering was performed within HLA-allele-positive subsets. Repertoires with fewer than 30,000 or more than 120,000 public chains, plus five repertoires with anomalous nucleotide sharing, were excluded from co-occurrence clustering. TCRdb retrieved this table from immuneACCESS and kept in-frame rearrangements only. Not all clones are present; in checked studies, unresolved V genes account for under half, and no reason is known for the remainder. The V and J calls and clone size were taken over from that table, and D and trimming were inferred from the DNA. The sample's records list about 140,000 clones. The ten largest clonotypes hold 2% to 3% of the sample.

The data originate from a study of cytomegalovirus exposure and HLA in healthy donors (dated by TCRdb to about 2017). Notes on the research overall: An earlier analysis of approximately 640 of the donors reported approximately 290 Gb of sequence data and 100 million to 130 million unique TCR beta sequences from 190 million or so T cells. The number of donors typed differed by locus, with roughly 629-640 for A, B, C, DRB1 and DQB1, 522 for DQA1, approximately 580 for DPA1, and some 450 for DPB1. A later genetic analysis took genome-wide SNP genotypes for about 55% of the 666 donors and used that subset as a discovery cohort. Every repertoire in the discovery cohort had been generated on one and the same sequencing platform. Among about 390 genotyped donors of the cohort, an average of around 240,000 unique TCR beta nucleotide sequences were sequenced per donor, roughly 20% of them non-productive. An earlier analysis of 587 of the donors applied high-throughput TCR beta sequencing to assess whether each TCR beta V gene segment acted as functional or pseudogenic. To predict cytomegalovirus infection status, the study combined high-throughput TCR immunosequencing, statistical association of individual TCRs with disease status, and machine learning. An early release that covered about 600 HLA-typed donors contained approximately 320 gigabases of sequencing data and tens of millions of unique TCR sequences. The study used immunosequencing to profile the T cell repertoires of approximately 650 subjects and linked those repertoires to cytomegalovirus serostatus. Of the roughly 410 genotyped donors, 80% to 90% were placed in the genetic ancestry cluster associated with self-reported Caucasian donors. Donor age, sex, ethnicity and CMV serostatus were collected together with the repertoire data. A separate validation cohort of 90 to 150 different subjects was used in addition to the 666-subject first cohort. To study patterns of TCR occurrence, a later analysis re-analyzed previously published TCR beta repertoires from hundreds of donors and added high-resolution HLA genotyping. Several DR-DQ haplotypes were handled as single units for association and clustering because linkage in the cohort was strong. Both class I and class II loci were covered by HLA typing, at four-digit resolution. The study aimed to test whether signatures of past pathogen exposure could be identified by cataloging public T cell receptors. In the later analysis, no new phenotypic data were used to find candidate immune exposures; instead, reliance was placed on TCR beta sequences and their occurrence across donors. What the work shows at the level of the full study, not this receptor alone: According to a later analysis, most CMV-associated TCR beta chains appeared to be HLA-restricted, and the HLA associations seemed to be driven largely by CMV exposure. Because HLA typing was unavailable for some donors at each locus, only the typed subset was used in association tests. Assigning TCR associations to individual alleles was difficult when HLA alleles, especially DR and DQ, strongly co-occurred. The only immune exposure information available for the cohort was CMV serostatus. Presence/absence analyses assumed roughly uniform sequencing depth across donors, an assumption that may not hold. In a later genetic analysis, a missense DCLRE1C variant was associated with V-gene and J-gene trimming of TCR beta chains, and the association was replicated in an independent cohort. Broadly in line with IMGT annotations, most TCR beta V segments showed up in productive rearrangements about 87% or about 30% of the time in an earlier analysis of a few hundred of the donors. In vitro tests confirmed that a few of the cytomegalovirus-associated TCR beta chains recognize cytomegalovirus antigens. In a later analysis, the rate of TCR association differed among HLA loci, with DRB1 alleles having the most associated TCRs and HLA-C alleles having the fewest. A group of highly shared sequence variants was considered likely to be a technical artifact of the sequencing pipeline. Most TCR sequences were seen in very few donors, while some public TCRs were found in many individuals. Some IMGT-functional V segments, including TRBV6-2 and TRBV6-3, could not be told apart with the 87-base-pair reads, so those segments were excluded. In a later genetic analysis, fewer N-insertions in productive TCRs were reported among donors in an Asian-associated ancestry cluster than the 666-donor mean. In a later analysis, HLA-associated TCR beta chains were found to be more clonally expanded and to have lower generation probabilities than equally common non-associated chains. Correlated functional status among segregating V segments might be attributable to linkage disequilibrium, but an unknown experimental factor could not be ruled out. A later analysis reported that several top co-occurrence clusters appeared linked to parvovirus B19, influenza, CMV and Epstein-Barr virus. In both the original and validation cohorts, the classifier was reported to diagnose cytomegalovirus status with high specificity and sensitivity. It was suggested by the authors that the approach could potentially be generalized to other disease states and immunological phenotypes. About 15 rarely observed V segments, including chromosome 9 orphons, were excluded from the earlier analysis of about 500 of the donors because counts were too low. A further reported finding was that TCR beta sequences accurately predicted the HLA-A and HLA-B alleles for most subjects in the first cohort. The cohort was sequenced for TCR beta chains only, and without alpha or paired-chain data the features that could be detected were limited. At a false discovery rate of 0.05, a later analysis linked under 20,000 TCR beta sequences to specific HLA alleles. The study listed 164 TCR beta chains as associated with cytomegalovirus.

In total, around 600 healthy bone marrow donors made up the cohort. At the time of sampling, all cohort members were nominally healthy, though unrecorded immune exposures were likely present. The donor was CMV seronegative and belonged to the group of 352 seronegative cohort members. A peripheral blood sample was collected from each donor, and TCR beta sequencing was performed on peripheral blood mononuclear cells. Genomic DNA was extracted from the blood cell samples with the Qiagen DNeasy Blood Extraction Kit. The sequence was obtained from a middle-aged man in good health and CMV-seronegative. The sequencing input was PBMCs. The sequence joins TRBV7-2 to TRBJ2-5; no D gene can be assigned with confidence. The J call is in doubt because the DNA end fits TRBJ2-7 better. The DNA sequence is as follows: TGTGCCAGCAGCTCTGGGGCCTACGAGCAGTACTTC. This translates into CASSSGAYEQYF.